Shown below are 17 T cell receptor beta chains from a single sample sequenced in a study of blood T cell repertoires in COVID-19. TCRdb's copy holds only in-frame clones and misses some; the assay was immunoSEQ multiplex PCR. The sample has over 250,000 clones; 70% to 90% are singletons. Material for sequencing was peripheral blood. Receptors were obtained from a woman between 65 and 79 years old with acute or convalescent COVID-19.

A word on this clone: This specimen includes other DNA sequences encoding the same CDR3. The rearrangement links TRBV3-1 (or the pseudogene TRBV3-2) to TRBJ2-7, with 7 bases aligning to TRBD2. V lost 3 bases, J lost 0 bases, and 2 bases stayed unmatched. Germline V gives CDR1 LGHDT, CDR2 YNNKEL (reference sequence). The CDR3 contains 14 residues. The CDR3 loop is CASSQRGSSYEQYF. The CDR3 DNA reads as TGTGCCAGCAGCCAGCGGGGGAGCTCCTACGAGCAGTACTTC.

The V and J genes are TRBV3-1 (or the pseudogene TRBV3-2) and TRBJ1-2; D gene uncertain. The V end lost 4 bases, the J end lost 7 bases, and 7 bases lay between the germline ends. Germline values: CDR1 LGHDT, CDR2 YNNKEL (reference sequence). This CDR3 region has 11 residues. CDR3 sequence: CASSPGSGYTF. CDR3 in DNA: TGTGCCAGCAGCCCAGGAAGTGGCTACACCTTC.

This chain uses TRBV10-2 with TRBJ2-5; 9 bases match TRBD2. The CDR3 totals 16 residues. Germline V gives CDR1 WSHSY, CDR2 SAAADI. V shed 1 base and J 3 bases; nucleotides not matched to a gene: 6. The CDR3 bases are TGCGCCAGCAGTGAGTGGCGGGGGGGCCCGAAAGAGACCCAGTACTTC. It yields the protein CASSEWRGGPKETQYF.

The V call is TRBV2, the J call TRBJ2-1, with TRBD2 identical over 7 bases. Germline V gene data show CDR1 as SNHLY and CDR2 as FYNNEI. J gave up 6 bases and V 5 bases, and 13 bases lay outside the gene matches. The CDR3 has 16 amino acids. Here the CDR3 DNA reads TGTGCCAGCAGTCCCCTAGGGAGGGGCCCTGTCAATGAGCAGTTCTTC. It translates to CASSPLGRGPVNEQFF.

CDR3 region: CASSQETGLNYGYTF. The CDR3 DNA reads as TGTGCCAGCAGCCAAGAAACAGGGCTCAACTATGGCTACACCTTC. This chain connects TRBV4-2 to TRBJ1-2; D is possibly TRBD1 (6 bases). The V gene lost 0 bases and the J gene lost 2 bases, with 10 bases spanning the gap. The germline CDR1 and CDR2 sequences are LGHNA and YNFKEQ. The CDR3 is 15 residues long.

This chain joins TRBV30 and TRBJ2-2; TRBD2 aligns across 11 bases. Germline CDR1 is GTSNPN and CDR2 is SVGIG (reference sequence). The CDR3 contains 13 residues. After removal of 4 bases from V and 6 bases from J, the junction contained 1 base not matched to a gene. CDR3 coding DNA: TGTGCCTGGACTAGCGGGGGGCCCGGGGAGCTGTTTTTT. Translating it yields CAWTSGGPGELFF.

The rearrangement joins TRBV6-1 to TRBJ1-2; TRBD1 might be the D (5 bases). Germline assignment: CDR1 MNHNS and CDR2 SASEGT. Trimming removed 1 base at V and 8 bases at J, with 11 bases between. This CDR3 contains 13 residues. As DNA, the CDR3 is TGTGCCAGCAGTGAAGGCAGGGCTCGGGGCTACACCTTC. This translates into CASSEGRARGYTF.

This clone was observed a handful of times. The chain links TRBV2 to TRBJ1-2; TRBD1 matches at 8 bases. The V segment lost 4 bases and the J segment 6 bases; nucleotides outside the gene matches: 10. Germline V lookup: CDR1 SNHLY, CDR2 FYNNEI. The CDR3 is 15 residues long. CDR3 sequence (DNA): TGTGCCAGCAGTGTTCGGTCCAGGGGGCAAGATGGCTACACCTTC. It specifies CASSVRSRGQDGYTF.

The V call is TRBV20-1, the J call TRBJ2-3, with D possibly being TRBD2 (6 bases). CDR1 is DFQATT and CDR2 is SNEGSKA in the germline V gene (reference sequence). V lost 5 bases, J lost 7 bases, and 10 bases lay in between. This CDR3 has 11 amino acids. CDR3 region: CSAGGLNTQYF. The DNA for the CDR3 is TGCAGTGCTGGAGGGCTGAATACGCAGTATTTT.

The V and J genes are TRBV7-2 and TRBJ2-3, with D hard to call. The CDR3 is made up of 14 amino acids. V was clipped by 5 bases and J by 10 bases, with 19 bases between them. CDR1 and CDR2 from the germline V gene are SGHTA and FQGNSA. The CDR3 DNA reads as TGTGCCAGCAGCCTCGGCCTAGACGGCTCTCCGCAGTATTTT. It is translated as CASSLGLDGSPQYF.

J is TRBJ2-7 and V is TRBV30; 7 positions match TRBD2. The CDR3 consists of 13 residues. The junction had 4 bases not matched to a gene; V was cut back by 5 bases and J by 0 bases. The germline V gene has CDR1 GTSNPN and CDR2 SVGIG (reference sequence). Written as DNA, the CDR3 is TGTGCCTGGGAAAGCGGGGACTCCTACGAGCAGTACTTC. Translation: CAWESGDSYEQYF.

The chain couples TRBV4-1 to TRBJ2-4; D may be TRBD2 (5 bases). CDR1 and CDR2 from the germline V gene are MGHRA and YSYEKL. With 5 bases removed from V and 0 bases from J, the gap between germline ends came to 8 bases. The CDR3 has 14 amino acids. In DNA form, the CDR3 reads TGCGCCAGCAGCGACCGGGGAGCCAAAAACATTCAGTACTTC. Its protein is CASSDRGAKNIQYF.

The V call is TRBV9, the J call TRBJ2-2; D not certain. The CDR3 covers 12 residues. The V gene's germline CDR1 is SGDLS and CDR2 YYNGEE. With 3 bases removed from V and 6 bases from J, the gap between germline ends came to 6 bases. CDR3 nucleotides: TGTGCCAGCAGCGCACTTTCCGGGGAGCTGTTTTTT. Translated: CASSALSGELFF.

V and J are TRBV11-2 and TRBJ1-2; 9 bases align to TRBD1. V dropped 1 base and J dropped 8; count of bases not matched to a gene: 11. The germline V gene encodes CDR1 SGHAT and CDR2 FQNNGV. The CDR3 extends over 16 amino acids. CDR3: CASSLGWGQGGSGYTF. In nucleotides, the CDR3 is TGTGCCAGCAGCTTAGGGTGGGGACAGGGAGGTTCGGGCTACACCTTC.

The gene calls are TRBV7-9 and TRBJ2-7, with 8 bases aligning to TRBD2. CDR1 and CDR2 (germline): SEHNR, FQNEAQ (reference sequence). The CDR3 totals 15 residues. The V and J ends lost 4 bases and 2 bases, in that order; junction bases with no gene match: 7. The CDR3 DNA is TGTGCCAGCAGCTCTGCCGGGAGGGCCCCCTACGAGCAGTACTTC. Amino acids: CASSSAGRAPYEQYF.

V gene TRBV24-1 combines with J gene TRBJ2-1; possibly TRBD1 for D (5 bases). The CDR3 covers 13 residues. Between the trimmed V and J ends, which lost 3 bases and 9 bases, there was a span of 11 bases. CDR1 is KGHDR, CDR2 SFDVKD, per germline. CDR3 coding DNA: TGTGCCACCAGTGATAGAGCAGGGTTTGAGCAGTTCTTC. It encodes CATSDRAGFEQFF.

The chain carries TRBV7-9 and TRBJ1-5, with a weak D call TRBD1 (6 bases). The CDR3 runs 12 residues. V lost 1 base, J lost 11 bases, and 9 bases lay in between. The germline gives CDR1 SEHNR, CDR2 FQNEAQ (reference sequence). CDR3 nucleotide sequence: TGTGCCAGCAGCTTAGGAGGGGGGGCCCAGCATTTT. It is translated as CASSLGGGAQHF.